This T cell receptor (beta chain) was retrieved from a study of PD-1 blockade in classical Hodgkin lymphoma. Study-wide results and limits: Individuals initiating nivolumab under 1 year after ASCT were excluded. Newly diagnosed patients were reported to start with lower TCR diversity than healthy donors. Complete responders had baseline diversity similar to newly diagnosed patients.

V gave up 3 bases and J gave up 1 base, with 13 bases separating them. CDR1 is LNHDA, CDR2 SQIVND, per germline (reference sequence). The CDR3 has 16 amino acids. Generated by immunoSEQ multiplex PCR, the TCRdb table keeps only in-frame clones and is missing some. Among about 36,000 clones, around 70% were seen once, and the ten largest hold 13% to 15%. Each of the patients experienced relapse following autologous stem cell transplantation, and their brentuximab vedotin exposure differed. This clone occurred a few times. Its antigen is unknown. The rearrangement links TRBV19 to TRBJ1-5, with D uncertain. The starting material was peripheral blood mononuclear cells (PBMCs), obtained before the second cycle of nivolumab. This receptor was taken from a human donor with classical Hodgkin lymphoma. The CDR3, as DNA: TGTGCCAGTAGTATGCGTGGGCGGGGAAGCAATCAGCCCCAGCATTTT. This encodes CASSMRGRGSNQPQHF.